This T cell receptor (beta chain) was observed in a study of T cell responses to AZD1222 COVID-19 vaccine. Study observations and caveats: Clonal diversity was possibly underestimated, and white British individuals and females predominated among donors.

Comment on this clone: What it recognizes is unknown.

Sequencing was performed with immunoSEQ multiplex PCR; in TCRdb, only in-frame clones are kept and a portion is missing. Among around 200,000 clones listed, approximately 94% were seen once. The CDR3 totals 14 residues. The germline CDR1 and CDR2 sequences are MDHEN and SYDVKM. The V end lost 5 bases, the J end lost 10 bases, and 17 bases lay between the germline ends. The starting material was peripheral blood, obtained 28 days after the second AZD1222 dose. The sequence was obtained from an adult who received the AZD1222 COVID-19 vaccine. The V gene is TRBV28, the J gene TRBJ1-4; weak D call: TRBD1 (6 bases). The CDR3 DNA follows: TGTGCCAGCAGTCCCGGGCAGGGGCGACGAAAACTGTTTTTT. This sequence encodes CASSPGQGRRKLFF. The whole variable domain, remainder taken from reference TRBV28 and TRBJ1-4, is DVKVTQSSRYLVKRTGEKVFLECVQDMDHENMFWYRQDPGLGLRLIYFSYDVKMKEKGDIPEGYSVSREKKERFSLILESASTNQTSMYLCASSPGQGRRKLFFGSGTQLSVL.